This T cell receptor beta chain was profiled in a study of early T cells in non-severe SARS-CoV-2 infection. Trimming pared 0 bases from V and 3 bases from J, leaving 5 bases between. The germline V gene encodes CDR1 LNHNV and CDR2 YYDKDF (reference sequence). The CDR3 loop spans 13 amino acids. Each cDNA molecule carried a unique molecular identifier. TCRdb reprocessed the 5' RACE reads via MiXCR and lists one record per CDR3 protein. The profile covers about 97,000 distinct CDR3 sequences, with 11% appearing a single time and 4.7% taken by the ten largest. This clonotype was recorded at least ten times.

Source: whole blood, taken at baseline. The V gene is TRBV15, the J gene TRBJ2-5; unclear D gene. The receptor was derived from an adult who was a healthcare worker with PCR-confirmed SARS-CoV-2 infection or an uninfected control (not recorded which). The CDR3, as DNA: TGTGCCACCAGCAGAGATCTTAAAGAGACCCAGTACTTC. It translates to CATSRDLKETQYF.